Included here is one TCR beta chain sequence, with context. The antigen remains undetermined. Germline V CDR1 and CDR2: DFQATT, SNEGSKA (reference sequence). CDR3 length: 16 amino acids. V trimming: 3 bases; J trimming: 2 bases; junction bases outside the gene matches: 9. In TCRdb, the reads were re-called with MiXCR into one record per CDR3 protein. Of about 740,000 distinct CDR3 sequences listed, 30% to 40% are singletons. This sample is part of a study of T cell repertoires in cytomegalovirus infection. About the study: Recently identified HLA-C-restricted CMV epitopes were among the peptides used. Shared public TCR beta signatures pointed to both CMV infection and a matching HLA type. General observations from the study: Carriage of CMV together with the relevant HLA was identifiable through cumulative public TCR beta family frequency. Ex vivo responses were dominated by HLA-C-restricted CMV-specific TCR beta clonotypes.

The clonotype originates from a human donor in good health (CMV status not recorded). Some clones in this sample may be carry-over from other donors' samples. Sequencing used cultured PBMCs, obtained from culture after CMV antigen stimulation. This chain uses TRBV20-1 with TRBJ2-1; 8 positions agree with TRBD2. The CDR3 region is CSASERPGLAYNEQFF. The CDR3 nucleotides are TGCAGTGCTAGTGAAAGACCGGGACTAGCCTACAATGAGCAGTTCTTC.